The 18 T cell receptor beta chains below were found in one sample sequenced in a study of shared clonotypes between healthy human individuals. TCRdb's table, derived via immunoSEQ multiplex PCR, lists solely in-frame clones and lacks some. Of over a million clones listed, approximately 98.5% are singletons. The specimen was naive CD4+ T cells sorted from blood. Subset: CD45RA+ positively selected. Every receptor here comes from a man aged 30 to 39 in good health.

This clone appeared a single time. The chain is built from TRBV4-1 and TRBJ2-3; D call uncertain. V was pared by 1 base and J by 6 bases, with 11 bases between. This CDR3 has 14 residues. Germline V gene sequence: CDR1 MGHRA, CDR2 YSYEKL. The CDR3 bases are TGCGCCAGCAGCCAAGTTCACGGTTGGGATACGCAGTATTTT. Translation: CASSQVHGWDTQYF.

The rearrangement joins TRBV7-3 to TRBJ2-2; D call uncertain. This CDR3 has 15 residues. Trimming pared 5 bases from V and 0 bases from J, leaving 10 bases between. Germline V lookup: CDR1 SGHTA, CDR2 FQGTGA. As DNA, the CDR3 is TGTGCCAGCAGCCCCCTTTTTCCGAACACCGGGGAGCTGTTTTTT. This sequence encodes CASSPLFPNTGELFF.

The chain recombines TRBV18 with TRBJ2-1, with 12 bases identical to TRBD2. The CDR3 runs to 15 residues. Losses at the gene ends were 4 bases for V and 8 bases for J; bases not matched to a gene: 6. CDR1 is KGHSH, CDR2 LQKENI, per germline. Here the CDR3 DNA reads TGTGCCAGCTCACGGACTAGCGGGACAGGGGATGAGCAGTTCTTC. It specifies CASSRTSGTGDEQFF.

V gene TRBV29-1 combines with J gene TRBJ2-7, with TRBD1 identical over 9 bases. The CDR3 is 12 amino acids. The ends lost 7 bases at V and 3 bases at J; junction bases unmatched: 4. Germline loops: CDR1 SQVTM, CDR2 ANQGSEA. The CDR3 protein is CSGTGEDYEQYF. Here the CDR3 DNA reads TGCAGCGGGACAGGGGAGGACTACGAGCAGTACTTC.

The chain is built from TRBV28 and TRBJ2-7, with D uncertain. V was shortened by 3 bases and J by 6 bases, with 9 bases between the two germline ends. This CDR3 has 12 residues. Germline CDR1 and CDR2: MDHEN and SYDVKM. This CDR3 reads CASSFRFGEQYF. CDR3 nucleotides: TGTGCCAGCAGTTTTAGGTTTGGCGAGCAGTACTTC. The entire variable domain, with the rest obtained from reference TRBV28 and TRBJ2-7, is as follows: DVKVTQSSRYLVKRTGEKVFLECVQDMDHENMFWYRQDPGLGLRLIYFSYDVKMKEKGDIPEGYSVSREKKERFSLILESASTNQTSMYLCASSFRFGEQYFGPGTRLTVT.

This chain joins TRBV5-1 and TRBJ1-1; TRBD1 might be the D (6 bases). V lost 4 bases and J lost 9, with 31 bases in between. This CDR3 contains 18 residues. Per the germline V gene, CDR1 is SGHRS and CDR2 is YFSETQ. The CDR3 sequence: CASSLPDAEGVTGLKAFF. The CDR3 DNA follows: TGCGCCAGCAGCCTCCCGGACGCGGAGGGGGTCACGGGTTTGAAAGCTTTCTTT.

V and J are TRBV5-4 and TRBJ2-1, with 8 bases identical to TRBD2. This CDR3 spans 17 amino acids. The J segment lost 7 bases and the V segment lost 0 bases, leaving 12 bases of the junction unmatched. Germline V gene lookup returns CDR1 SGHNT and CDR2 YYREEE (reference sequence). DNA of the CDR3: TGTGCCAGCAGCTTGGATGTCGGGAGGGCCGTTTGGAATGAGCAGTTCTTC. Residues: CASSLDVGRAVWNEQFF.

The rearrangement uses TRBV10-3 and TRBJ2-7; no definite D call. The CDR3 is made up of 13 amino acids. Deletions cut 10 bases from V and 2 bases from J, with 15 bases between. Germline V gene sequence: CDR1 ENHRY, CDR2 SYGVKD. CDR3 in DNA: TGTGCCAGCGGAGAAGTCAGACCCTACGAGCAGTACTTC. Translating gives CASGEVRPYEQYF.

The count of this clone is one. The chain recombines TRBV5-4 with TRBJ2-1, with D unresolved. Trimming shortened V by 2 bases and J by 10 bases, and 13 bases separated the two germline ends. The germline V gene has CDR1 SGHNT and CDR2 YYREEE (reference sequence). This CDR3 contains 13 residues. CDR3 in amino acids: CASSFDPGEEQFF. CDR3 bases: TGTGCCAGCAGCTTTGATCCGGGCGAAGAGCAGTTCTTC.

The chain recombines TRBV7-2 with TRBJ2-1, with TRBD2 matching 8 bases. CDR1 and CDR2 from the germline V gene are SGHTA and FQGNSA. The length of the CDR3 is 16 residues. Trimming took 5 bases from V and 5 from J; bases not matched to a gene: 11. The CDR3 region is CASSPWQLADNNEQFF. The CDR3 bases are TGTGCCAGCAGCCCCTGGCAACTAGCGGACAACAATGAGCAGTTCTTC.

The chain joins TRBV5-1 to TRBJ2-2; TRBD1 matches 9 bases. The length of the CDR3 is 15 residues. The V and J ends lost 7 bases and 3 bases, in that order; junction bases with no gene match: 7. The germline V gene encodes CDR1 SGHRS and CDR2 YFSETQ. CDR3 DNA: TGCGCCAGCGGCAGGACAGGGGACGACACCGGGGAGCTGTTTTTT. Protein sequence: CASGRTGDDTGELFF.

The CDR3 DNA is TGCGCCAGCAGCCAGACAGGGGACAGCACAGATACGCAGTATTTT. This sequence encodes CASSQTGDSTDTQYF. The chain uses TRBV5-1 and TRBJ2-3; the match to TRBD1 covers 8 bases. Germline CDR1 is SGHRS and CDR2 is YFSETQ. The CDR3 is 15 residues long. Trimming at V came to 4 bases and at J to 0 bases, leaving 4 bases not matched to a gene.

This clone occurred once. The sample has other DNA sequences that encode this CDR3 too. This sequence joins TRBV5-1 and TRBJ2-2; 8 bases agree with TRBD1. V lost 4 bases to trimming and J lost 7 bases; unmatched junction nucleotides: 6. Germline loops: CDR1 SGHRS, CDR2 YFSETQ. This CDR3 has 14 residues. The CDR3 coding sequence is TGCGCCAGCAGCCTCGGGACAGGCGGCGGGGAGCTGTTTTTT. This encodes CASSLGTGGGELFF.

The rearrangement links TRBV5-5 to TRBJ1-3; D not resolved. V was pared by 5 bases and J by 0 bases, with 12 bases between. The CDR3 sequence is 15 residues long. Germline V lookup: CDR1 SGHKS, CDR2 YYEKEE (reference sequence). In DNA form, the CDR3 reads TGTGCCAGCAGGATGGGAGGCACCTCTGGAAACACCATATATTTT. This codes for CASRMGGTSGNTIYF.

The chain is built from TRBV29-1 and TRBJ1-5; no firm D call. The germline V and J ends were trimmed by 0 bases and 6 bases, with 15 bases remaining between them. Germline CDR1 reads SQVTM; CDR2 reads ANQGSEA. The CDR3 is made up of 15 amino acids. The CDR3 nucleotides read TGCAGCGTTGAAGATCAGCCTTTAGAGATTCAGCCCCAGCATTTT. Its protein product is CSVEDQPLEIQPQHF. The whole variable domain, remainder taken from reference TRBV29-1 and TRBJ1-5, is SAVISQKPSRDICQRGTSLTIQCQVDSQVTMMFWYRQQPGQSLTLIATANQGSEATYESGFVIDKFPISRPNLTFSTLTVSNMSPEDSSIYLCSVEDQPLEIQPQHFGDGTRLSIL.

This clone appeared a few times. Other DNA sequences in the same sample also yield this CDR3. CDR3 loop: CASSLDPYEQYF. The CDR3 region has the DNA TGTGCCAGCTCACTCGATCCCTACGAGCAGTACTTC. J is TRBJ2-7 and V is TRBV18; no clear D. Germline V gene data show CDR1 as KGHSH and CDR2 as LQKENI. The CDR3 contains 12 residues. V lost 4 bases and J lost 2, with 6 bases in between. Full variable domain (remainder filled in from reference TRBV18 and TRBJ2-7): NAGVMQNPRHLVRRRGQEARLRCSPMKGHSHVYWYRQLPEEGLKFMVYLQKENIIDESGMPKERFSAEFPKEGPSILRIQQVVRGDSAAYFCASSLDPYEQYFGPGTRLTVT.

The chain employs TRBV5-1 and TRBJ1-4, with 7 bases lining up with TRBD1. CDR1 SGHRS and CDR2 YFSETQ come from the germline V gene. This CDR3 is built from 16 residues. V was clipped by 4 bases and J by 7 bases; unmatched bases: 13. CDR3: CASSPEGPGGREKLFF. DNA for the CDR3: TGCGCCAGCAGCCCGGAAGGGCCAGGGGGGCGTGAAAAACTGTTTTTT.

V and J are TRBV6-4 and TRBJ1-2; TRBD1 matches 9 bases. Trimming at V came to 6 bases and at J to 3 bases, leaving 5 bases not matched to a gene. Germline loops: CDR1 MRHNA, CDR2 SNTAGT. The CDR3 is made up of 14 amino acids. The CDR3 nucleotides are TGTGCCAGCAGCCCGGGACAGGGTCACTATGGCTACACCTTC. It codes for CASSPGQGHYGYTF.